Below are 2 T cell receptor beta chains sequenced from a single sample in a study of T-cell memory formation after mild COVID-19 (dated by TCRdb to about 2021). The library was obtained by 5' RACE. The data were produced on an Illumina NovaSeq 6000. TCRdb passed the public sequencing reads through fastp at Q25 and MiXCR, retaining productive beta sequences. Each entry is one CDR3 protein sequence, shown with its most common DNA and genes. A total of around 450,000 distinct CDR3 sequences appear in this sample, about 20% of them only once. The top ten hold around 8.4% of the sample. The sample was PBMCs or a T cell subset sorted from them (not recorded which). The origin of the receptors is an adult woman who had mild COVID-19 (a few samples of this study predate the infection). The sample titles of this study are shuffled in the database, so cell type and time point are left out; the donor was told from shared clones.

In its sample, this clonotype was seen a few times. The genes are TRBV7-2 and TRBJ2-7, with TRBD2 matching 11 bases. The CDR3 sequence is 16 residues long. The germline V gene encodes CDR1 SGHTA and CDR2 FQGNSA. After removal of 3 bases from V and 3 bases from J, the junction contained 7 bases not matched to a gene. The CDR3 nucleotides read TGTGCCAGCAGCTTGGGGCCCGGGACTAGCGGCTACGAGCAGTACTTC. As protein: CASSLGPGTSGYEQYF.

The V and J genes are TRBV29-1 and TRBJ2-7, with 7 bases aligning to TRBD2. The CDR3 has 12 residues. Germline CDR1 SQVTM, CDR2 ANQGSEA. V shed 6 bases and J 6 bases; nucleotides not matched to a gene: 8. The CDR3 DNA reads TGCAGCGTCCGATCGGCGGGAGCCGAGCAGTACTTC. As protein: CSVRSAGAEQYF.